The 22 T cell receptor beta chains below were found in one sample sequenced in a study of PD-1 blockade in mismatch repair-deficient tumors. TCRdb keeps only in-frame clones here, not all; method: immunoSEQ multiplex PCR. The sample yields roughly 120,000 clones, 70% to 80% seen once. The source was peripheral blood, collected just over 59 weeks after starting pembrolizumab. The receptors were gathered from an adult with mismatch repair-deficient cancer.

This chain connects TRBV27 to TRBJ2-3; D perhaps matches TRBD2 (6 bases). CDR3 length: 14 amino acids. The germline gives CDR1 MNHEY, CDR2 SMNVEV (reference sequence). V was shortened by 6 bases and J by 6 bases, with 16 bases between the two germline ends. The CDR3 loop is CASRYGSGVDTQYF. CDR3 DNA: TGTGCCAGCAGATACGGGAGCGGAGTCGATACGCAGTATTTT.

A word on this clone: Other DNA sequences from this sample encode an identical CDR3 as well. The V call is TRBV5-8, the J call TRBJ2-2; 11 nucleotides match TRBD2. The CDR3 runs 16 residues. Germline loops: CDR1 SGHTS, CDR2 YDEGEE. Trimming took 0 bases from V and 2 from J; bases not matched to a gene: 0. CDR3: CASSLGLAGNTGELFF. For the CDR3, the DNA is TGTGCCAGCAGCTTGGGACTAGCGGGAAACACCGGGGAGCTGTTTTTT. The complete variable domain, with remaining parts taken from reference TRBV5-8 and TRBJ2-2, reads EAGVTQSPTHLIKTRGQQATLRCSPISGHTSVYWYQQALGLGLQFLLWYDEGEERNRGNFPPRFSGRQFPNYSSELNVNALELEDSALYLCASSLGLAGNTGELFFGEGSRLTVL.

This chain joins TRBV5-6 and TRBJ2-2; 13 bases fit TRBD2. Germline CDR1 reads SGHDT; CDR2 reads YYEEEE. CDR3 length: 18 residues. V trimming: 8 bases; J trimming: 4 bases; junction bases outside the gene matches: 14. DNA for the CDR3: TGTGCCAGTGATAGAGGACTAGCGGGAGCATGGGGCACCGGGGAGCTGTTTTTT. It yields the protein CASDRGLAGAWGTGELFF.

The genes are TRBV2 and TRBJ2-2; D possibly corresponds to TRBD1 (6 bases). CDR3 length: 14 residues. Trimming shortened V by 7 bases and J by 1 base, and 10 bases separated the two germline ends. Germline V gene lookup returns CDR1 SNHLY and CDR2 FYNNEI. CDR3 bases: TGTGCCAGCAAGGACAGAGTGAACACCGGGGAGCTGTTTTTT. Its protein product is CASKDRVNTGELFF.

V and J are TRBV12-5 and TRBJ2-2; TRBD2 is a possible D gene (5 bases). Trimming cost V 0 bases and J 3 bases, with 11 bases left between them. The germline V gene encodes CDR1 LGHNT and CDR2 FRNRAP. The CDR3 runs to 16 residues. CDR3 loop: CASGLVIMRDTGELFF. CDR3 nucleotides: TGTGCTAGTGGTTTGGTGATTATGCGGGACACCGGGGAGCTGTTTTTT.

The V call is TRBV5-1, the J call TRBJ2-1, with D perhaps TRBD1 (5 bases). The CDR3 covers 13 residues. Deletions cut 4 bases from V and 2 bases from J, with 7 bases between. Germline CDR1 SGHRS, CDR2 YFSETQ. CDR3 region: CASSMTAYNEQFF. DNA of the CDR3: TGCGCCAGCAGCATGACAGCCTACAATGAGCAGTTCTTC.

The rearrangement joins TRBV21-1 to TRBJ1-1. TRBV21-1 is described as a pseudogene. The CDR3 sequence is 13 residues long. CDR3 coding DNA: TGTGCCAGCAGCACCAGCCCGCGGACGCGGGCTTTCTTT. Translating gives CASSTSPRTRAFF.

This chain connects TRBV7-2 to TRBJ2-7; tentative D call: TRBD2 (6 bases). The germline CDR1 and CDR2 sequences are SGHTA and FQGNSA. V was shortened by 4 bases and J by 2 bases, with 21 bases between the two germline ends. This CDR3 has 17 residues. In DNA, the CDR3 is TGTGCCAGCAGCTCACTTGCGGGGCCTTTACGCGCCTACGAGCAGTACTTC. Translation gives CASSSLAGPLRAYEQYF. Full variable domain (outside the CDR3, taken from reference TRBV7-2 and TRBJ2-7): GAGVSQSPSNKVTEKGKDVELRCDPISGHTALYWYRQSLGQGLEFLIYFQGNSAPDKSGLPSDRFSAERTGGSVSTLTIQRTQQEDSAVYLCASSSLAGPLRAYEQYFGPGTRLTVT.

This sequence joins TRBV7-3 and TRBJ2-3, with D perhaps matching TRBD1 or TRBD2 (5 bases each). Trimming took off 5 bases at V and 9 bases at J, with 15 bases between the two ends. CDR1 and CDR2 from the germline V gene are SGHTA and FQGTGA. This CDR3 contains 13 residues. The CDR3 protein is CASSPGAAETQYF. CDR3 in DNA: TGTGCCAGCAGCCCCGGGGCTGCGGAGACGCAGTATTTT.

The chain carries TRBV7-3 and TRBJ2-1, with 7 nucleotides matching TRBD2. Germline V gene lookup returns CDR1 SGHTA and CDR2 FQGTGA. The V segment lost 3 bases and the J segment 4 bases; nucleotides outside the gene matches: 6. The CDR3 contains 15 residues. DNA for the CDR3: TGTGCCAGCAGCTTCCGGGAGGCCGGGTACAATGAGCAGTTCTTC. This gives the protein CASSFREAGYNEQFF.

This clone was seen a few times. The V and J genes are TRBV5-1 and TRBJ1-1, with a weak D call TRBD1 (6 bases). The CDR3 runs 13 residues. Germline CDR1 and CDR2: SGHRS and YFSETQ. V gave up 3 bases and J gave up 1 base, with 7 bases separating them. The CDR3 reads CASSWTENTEAFF. The CDR3 nucleotides are TGCGCCAGCAGCTGGACAGAGAACACTGAAGCTTTCTTT.

This sequence joins TRBV6-5 and TRBJ2-7; D may be TRBD2 (5 bases). Germline values: CDR1 MNHEY, CDR2 SVGAGI. This CDR3 region has 14 residues. The ends were cut back, 0 bases at V and 2 bases at J, with 8 bases in the middle. As DNA, the CDR3 is TGTGCCAGCAGTTACTCGAGTAGCGCCTACGAGCAGTACTTC. Encoded protein: CASSYSSSAYEQYF.

With respect to this clone: Other DNA sequences in this sample translate to the same CDR3. V gene TRBV18 combines with J gene TRBJ2-5, with D hard to call. V was shortened by 3 bases and J by 4 bases, with 6 bases between the two germline ends. CDR3 length: 12 amino acids. CDR1 and CDR2 (germline): KGHSH, LQKENI. CDR3 DNA sequence: TGTGCCAGCTCACCGCCGGGAGAGACCCAGTACTTC. Protein product: CASSPPGETQYF.

V is TRBV7-9 and J is TRBJ1-5, with D possibly being TRBD1 (5 bases). CDR1 and CDR2 (germline): SEHNR, FQNEAQ (reference sequence). Trimming left V 5 bases short and J 7 bases short, with 12 bases between. The CDR3 spans 13 residues. In DNA, the CDR3 is TGTGCCAGCAGCATAGGGGTGGAGCAGCCCCAGCATTTT. This codes for CASSIGVEQPQHF.

This chain uses TRBV29-1 with TRBJ2-3, with D hard to call. Germline loops: CDR1 SQVTM, CDR2 ANQGSEA. The CDR3 runs 13 residues. V lost 4 bases and J lost 2, with 10 bases in between. This CDR3 reads CSVGMGFTDTQYF. CDR3 nucleotide sequence: TGCAGCGTTGGAATGGGGTTCACAGATACGCAGTATTTT.

This chain uses TRBV21-1 with TRBJ2-7. TRBV21-1 is annotated as a pseudogene. CDR3 length: 15 residues. CDR3 nucleotide sequence: TGTGCCAGCAGGCCTCGACGGCTGGTGACCTACGAGCAGTACTTC. Translating it yields CASRPRRLVTYEQYF.

The chain carries TRBV6-1 and TRBJ2-1, with 7 positions matching TRBD1. Germline V gene data show CDR1 as MNHNS and CDR2 as SASEGT. The CDR3 sequence is 14 residues long. V trimming: 4 bases; J trimming: 3 bases; junction bases outside the gene matches: 3. CDR3 protein: CASSATGVYNEQFF. CDR3 DNA sequence: TGTGCCAGCAGTGCCACAGGGGTCTACAATGAGCAGTTCTTC.

This chain joins TRBV27 and TRBJ2-1; 8 bases fit TRBD2. The J segment lost 6 bases and the V segment lost 2 bases, leaving 6 bases of the junction unmatched. The CDR3 is 15 amino acids. Germline V gives CDR1 MNHEY, CDR2 SMNVEV (reference sequence). The CDR3 spells CASSLTQRESNEQFF. The CDR3 DNA reads as TGTGCCAGCAGTTTAACCCAGCGGGAGTCCAATGAGCAGTTCTTC.

This chain joins TRBV7-3 and TRBJ2-7, with no clear D. The V gene's germline CDR1 is SGHTA and CDR2 FQGTGA. This CDR3 contains 12 residues. V lost 5 bases, J lost 2 bases, and 7 bases lay in between. The CDR3 nucleotides are TGTGCCAGCAGCGACCTGACCTACGAGCAGTACTTC. Protein product: CASSDLTYEQYF. Supplemented by reference TRBV7-3 and TRBJ2-7, the full variable domain reads GAGVSQTPSNKVTEKGKYVELRCDPISGHTALYWYRQSLGQGPEFLIYFQGTGAADDSGLPNDRFFAVRPEGSVSTLKIQRTERGDSAVYLCASSDLTYEQYFGPGTRLTVT.

CDR3 loop: CATVPTGTAEKLFF. Here the CDR3 DNA reads TGTGCCACTGTCCCAACCGGGACGGCAGAAAAACTGTTTTTT. This chain links TRBV19 with TRBJ1-4, with D perhaps matching TRBD1 (5 bases). Germline V CDR1 and CDR2: LNHDA, SQIVND (reference sequence). This CDR3 is 14 amino acids long. V lost 10 bases and J lost 8, with 20 bases in between.

The chain combines TRBV4-1 with TRBJ2-1, with 10 bases fitting TRBD2. V lost 0 bases, J lost 9 bases, and 8 bases stayed unmatched. The CDR3 contains 16 residues. Germline V gene sequence: CDR1 MGHRA, CDR2 YSYEKL. In DNA, the CDR3 is TGCGCCAGCAGCCAAGAGGAACTAGCGGGACTGGGTGAGCAGTTCTTC. Translating it yields CASSQEELAGLGEQFF.

The rearrangement joins TRBV29-1 to TRBJ2-7; either TRBD1 or TRBD2 may fit D (5 bases each). The length of the CDR3 is 12 residues. Trimming left V 8 bases short and J 6 bases short, with 17 bases between. The germline V gene has CDR1 SQVTM and CDR2 ANQGSEA. CDR3 in DNA: TGCAGCTTCCGGGACGGGGTGAGCGAGCAGTACTTC. It specifies CSFRDGVSEQYF.